Sequencing of this T cell receptor beta chain was carried out in a study of cytomegalovirus exposure and HLA in healthy donors. Study conclusions and caveats: Confirmation in vitro established that a few CMV-associated chains were specific for CMV antigens.

Using immunoSEQ multiplex PCR, the repertoire was profiled, and TCRdb retains in-frame clones only, with some absent. The data show approximately 59,000 clones, 92% seen once. With regard to this clone: No antigen is known for it.

The ends lost 4 bases at V and 4 bases at J; junction bases unmatched: 7. In germline, CDR1 is SGHNT, CDR2 YYREEE (reference sequence). The CDR3 runs to 14 residues. These donors were members of the approximately 110-subject validation cohort, a group separate from the approximately 680-subject first cohort. The material sequenced was PBMCs. The chain has TRBV5-4 and TRBJ2-7; 8 bases agree with TRBD2. This TCR derives from a man between 18 and 29 years old in good health and CMV-seropositive. The CDR3 DNA reads TGTGCCAGCAGCACCTTTAGCGGGACTTACGAGCAGTACTTC. Its protein is CASSTFSGTYEQYF.